The 17 T cell receptor beta chains reported below all come from one sample, sequenced in a study of human T cells and chemical hapten exposure. Time point defined: healthy volunteer bleed at 2 weeks. Blood, whole and unfractionated, served as the source for total RNA extraction. TCRdb independently ran MiXCR on the RACE reads; one entry per CDR3 protein. The sample shows 100,000 to 150,000 distinct CDR3 sequences, around 8.3% of them seen only once. Sequenced input: whole blood. Source of these receptors: a male donor in good health. Some clones in this sample may be carry-over from other donors' samples.

This clonotype was counted a few times. The rearrangement joins TRBV7-2 to TRBJ2-5; D might be TRBD2 (6 bases). V was pared by 5 bases and J by 4 bases, with 14 bases between. This CDR3 comprises 14 residues. In germline, CDR1 is SGHTA, CDR2 FQGNSA. CDR3 protein: CASSQGLLRETQYF. In DNA, the CDR3 is TGTGCCAGCAGCCAGGGACTTCTAAGAGAGACCCAGTACTTC.

This CDR3 reads CASSSLGRGPYNEQFF. In nucleotides, the CDR3 is TGTGCCAGCAGCTCCCTCGGTCGGGGACCTTACAATGAGCAGTTCTTC. This chain connects TRBV7-3 to TRBJ2-1; tentatively, D is TRBD1 or TRBD2 (5 bases each). V was clipped by 4 bases and J by 4 bases, with 17 bases between them. From germline, CDR1 is SGHTA and CDR2 FQGTGA. The CDR3 is 16 residues long.

In its sample, this clonotype was seen a few times. The V gene is TRBV6-5, the J gene TRBJ2-1, with TRBD1 matching 10 bases. V lost 4 bases and J lost 7; bases outside the gene matches: 4. This CDR3 spans 14 amino acids. CDR1 is MNHEY and CDR2 is SVGAGI in the germline V gene. CDR3 loop: CASSSGQGKNEQFF. CDR3 DNA: TGTGCCAGCAGTTCGGGACAGGGGAAAAATGAGCAGTTCTTC.

Concerning this clonotype: The CDR3 ends on some other residue instead of the conserved phenylalanine or tryptophan, so this is likely a read error. The chain is built from TRBV9 and TRBJ2-5; tentative D call: TRBD2 (5 bases). CDR1 is SGDLS and CDR2 is YYNGEE in the germline V gene. V lost 1 base and J lost 5, with 15 bases in between. This CDR3 is built from 15 residues. CDR3 loop: CASSVRGKVDETQYL. The CDR3 DNA sequence: TGTGCCAGCAGCGTACGGGGAAAGGTCGATGAGACCCAGTACCTC.

This clonotype was found a few times. This chain connects TRBV24-1 to TRBJ2-6, with D possibly being TRBD2 (5 bases). The V and J ends lost 4 bases and 1 base respectively, with 10 bases between them. CDR3 size: 16 residues. From germline, CDR1 is KGHDR and CDR2 SFDVKD. The CDR3 protein is CATSDSAASGANVLTF. CDR3 DNA: TGTGCCACCAGTGACTCAGCGGCATCTGGGGCCAACGTCCTGACTTTC.

The J gene is TRBJ2-2, the V gene TRBV6-2 or TRBV6-3; the match to TRBD2 covers 9 bases. This CDR3 comprises 14 residues. From germline, CDR1 is MNHEY and CDR2 SVGEGT. With V trimmed by 7 bases and J by 5 bases, 5 bases remained unmatched. CDR3 nucleotides: TGTGCCAGCATTCTAGCGGGAAGTACCGGGGAGCTGTTTTTT. It encodes CASILAGSTGELFF.

This clonotype has a handful of counts. The chain links TRBV5-1 to TRBJ2-2, with TRBD1 identical over 7 bases. The germline V gene encodes CDR1 SGHRS and CDR2 YFSETQ. The CDR3 has 14 residues. The trim removed 0 bases at V and 5 bases at J, leaving 1 base unmatched. The CDR3 DNA follows: TGCGCCAGCAGCTTGGTGACAGGGACCGGGGAGCTGTTTTTT. Encoded protein: CASSLVTGTGELFF.

In this sample, this clonotype turned up many times. CDR3 coding DNA: TGCAGTGCTAGAGATCTCGGATCGGGACCCCTGATGCGAGAGACCCAGTACTTC. Its translation: CSARDLGSGPLMRETQYF. The rearrangement links TRBV20-1 to TRBJ2-5; the D gene could be TRBD1 or TRBD2 (5 bases each). The V gene lost 0 bases and the J gene lost 4 bases, with 24 bases spanning the gap. Germline loops: CDR1 DFQATT, CDR2 SNEGSKA (reference sequence). The CDR3 has 18 amino acids.

This chain uses TRBV19 with TRBJ1-5; no definite D call. V gave up 3 bases and J gave up 0 bases, with 9 bases separating them. Germline V gene sequence: CDR1 LNHDA, CDR2 SQIVND (reference sequence). The CDR3 consists of 15 residues. CDR3 bases: TGTGCCAGTAGTATGCTCCCGGCTAGCAATCAGCCCCAGCATTTT. This gives the protein CASSMLPASNQPQHF.

This clonotype was seen many times. The rearrangement uses TRBV19 and TRBJ2-3; D may match TRBD1 or TRBD2 (6 bases each). This CDR3 contains 18 residues. V was shortened by 0 bases and J by 1 base, with 17 bases between the two germline ends. CDR1 and CDR2 (germline): LNHDA, SQIVND (reference sequence). The CDR3 here is CASSIEGGLSGRTDTQYF. CDR3 DNA sequence: TGTGCCAGTAGTATAGAGGGGGGCTTATCAGGGCGCACAGATACGCAGTATTTT.

This clonotype has a count of ten or more. This chain links TRBV4-3 with TRBJ1-1; 9 nucleotides align to TRBD1. Germline V gene sequence: CDR1 LGHNA, CDR2 YSLEER. The ends lost 0 bases at V and 10 bases at J; junction bases unmatched: 6. This CDR3 region has 14 residues. The CDR3 region is CASSQETGQGGAFF. CDR3 DNA: TGCGCCAGCAGCCAAGAGACGGGACAGGGCGGAGCTTTCTTT.

This clonotype was picked up many times. The rearrangement links TRBV6-2 or TRBV6-3 to TRBJ1-5; D is perhaps TRBD1 (6 bases). Germline lookup yields CDR1 MNHEY and CDR2 SVGEGT. V shed 2 bases and J shed 3 bases, with 8 bases lying between them. The CDR3 runs to 14 residues. DNA of the CDR3: TGTGCCAGCAGTTACAACAGGGCCAATCAGCCCCAGCATTTT. This encodes CASSYNRANQPQHF.

V gene TRBV18 combines with J gene TRBJ2-7, with unresolved D. Germline V gene data show CDR1 as KGHSH and CDR2 as LQKENI. V was pared by 0 bases and J by 1 base, with 1 base between. CDR3 length: 12 residues. The CDR3, as DNA: TGTGCCAGCTCACCACCTTCCTACGAGCAGTACTTC. It is translated as CASSPPSYEQYF.

The gene calls are TRBV20-1 and TRBJ2-1; weak D call: TRBD1 (5 bases). V was shortened by 3 bases and J by 0 bases, with 12 bases between the two germline ends. CDR3 size: 15 residues. From germline, CDR1 is DFQATT and CDR2 SNEGSKA (reference sequence). CDR3: CSASQGPSSYNEQFF. CDR3 coding DNA: TGCAGTGCTAGTCAGGGCCCCAGCTCCTACAATGAGCAGTTCTTC.

The CDR3 sequence is CASSQDPPRQTYEQYF. CDR3 in DNA: TGCGCCAGCAGCCAAGATCCACCGAGACAGACCTACGAGCAGTACTTC. V is TRBV4-1 and J is TRBJ2-7, with D possibly TRBD1 on 5 matching bases. V gave up 0 bases and J gave up 2 bases, with 14 bases separating them. CDR3 size: 16 residues. From germline, CDR1 is MGHRA and CDR2 YSYEKL.

This clonotype was seen only a few times. The rearrangement links TRBV6-5 to TRBJ1-2, with 9 nucleotides matching TRBD1. V was pared by 0 bases and J by 8 bases, with 10 bases of the junction left unmatched. There are 16 residues in the CDR3. The germline V gene has CDR1 MNHEY and CDR2 SVGAGI. The CDR3 bases are TGTGCCAGCAGTTACTCTAGGTCCCGGACAGGGGAAGGCTACACCTTC. This gives the protein CASSYSRSRTGEGYTF.

This clonotype was detected a few times. The chain combines TRBV6-2 or TRBV6-3 with TRBJ2-7; 11 bases fit TRBD2. The CDR3 is 16 residues long. CDR1 and CDR2 from the germline V gene are MNHEY and SVGEGT. The V and J ends lost 2 bases and 1 base, in that order; junction bases with no gene match: 4. The CDR3 sequence: CASSYRTSGGSYEQYF. CDR3 sequence (DNA): TGTGCCAGCAGTTACAGAACTAGCGGGGGTTCCTACGAGCAGTACTTC.